This passage covers 21 T cell receptor beta chains from one sample sequenced in a study of OX40 agonist ivuxolimab in advanced cancers. The repertoire was sequenced with immunoSEQ multiplex PCR; TCRdb's copy has only in-frame clones and lacks some. Of around 70,000 clones listed, about 82% are singletons. The source was CD4+ or CD8+ T cells sorted from blood, collected in a trial of the OX40 agonist ivuxolimab. These receptors were taken from an adult with an advanced solid tumor such as melanoma, head and neck, liver or kidney cancer.

V and J are TRBV18 and TRBJ1-1, with D uncertain. Per germline, CDR1 KGHSH and CDR2 LQKENI. Trimming shortened V by 2 bases and J by 1 base, and 14 bases separated the two germline ends. The CDR3 loop spans 16 amino acids. CDR3: CASSPRIVRKNTEAFF. CDR3 in DNA: TGTGCCAGCTCACCAAGGATCGTCAGGAAGAACACTGAAGCTTTCTTT.

About this clone itself: The junction and the germline gene differ at one end; a read error may be behind it. Other DNA sequences within the sample encode an identical CDR3. The CDR3 region has the DNA TGTGCCACCAGCCGAGACAGGGGGGGGACAGATACGCAGTATTTT. This codes for CATSRDRGGTDTQYF. The chain carries TRBV15 and TRBJ2-3; TRBD1 agrees at 9 bases. This CDR3 comprises 15 residues. Germline V gene lookup returns CDR1 LNHNV and CDR2 YYDKDF (reference sequence).

This chain uses TRBV6-6 with TRBJ2-7, with 10 bases lining up with TRBD2. Germline CDR1 MNHNY, CDR2 SVGAGI (reference sequence). Trimming at V came to 6 bases and at J to 4 bases, leaving 3 bases not matched to a gene. CDR3 length: 13 amino acids. In nucleotides, the CDR3 is TGTGCCAGCAGCACTAGCGGGATTTACGAGCAGTACTTC. Translated: CASSTSGIYEQYF.

The chain couples TRBV9 to TRBJ1-2; perhaps TRBD1 as D (6 bases). The germline gives CDR1 SGDLS, CDR2 YYNGEE. The CDR3 is 16 amino acids. Trimming left V 0 bases short and J 7 bases short, with 19 bases between. CDR3 region: CASSVDPLRTGSGYTF. The CDR3, as DNA: TGTGCCAGCAGCGTAGACCCCCTCAGAACAGGGAGTGGCTACACCTTC. The full variable domain, its missing parts supplied by reference TRBV9 and TRBJ1-2, is DSGVTQTPKHLITATGQRVTLRCSPRSGDLSVYWYQQSLDQGLQFLIQYYNGEERAKGNILERFSAQQFPDLHSELNLSSLELGDSALYFCASSVDPLRTGSGYTFGSGTRLTVV.

This rearrangement joins TRBV6-4 to TRBJ2-3; D unresolved. The V and J ends lost 3 bases and 3 bases respectively, with 7 bases between them. Germline CDR1 is MRHNA and CDR2 is SNTAGT. This CDR3 has 13 amino acids. DNA of the CDR3: TGTGCCAGCAGTGAACCGGCAACAGATACGCAGTATTTT. It specifies CASSEPATDTQYF.

The chain joins TRBV6-6 to TRBJ2-6, with D unresolved. The V gene's germline CDR1 is MNHNY and CDR2 SVGAGI (reference sequence). This CDR3 is 13 amino acids long. Between the trimmed V and J ends, which lost 5 bases and 1 base, there was a span of 3 bases. The CDR3 nucleotides read TGTGCCAGCAGTGCTTCTGGGGCCAACGTCCTGACTTTC. Translating gives CASSASGANVLTF.

The chain couples TRBV28 to TRBJ2-3; possibly TRBD2 for D (6 bases). V was pared by 5 bases and J by 0 bases, with 12 bases between. This CDR3 comprises 15 residues. Germline CDR1 and CDR2: MDHEN and SYDVKM. Written as DNA, the CDR3 is TGTGCCAGCAGTAGTTCGGGGGAGAGCACAGATACGCAGTATTTT. This encodes CASSSSGESTDTQYF.

The chain employs TRBV19 and TRBJ2-1, with unresolved D. Trimming cost V 1 base and J 0 bases, with 10 bases left between them. CDR1 and CDR2 (germline): LNHDA, SQIVND (reference sequence). CDR3 length equals 16 residues. The CDR3 here is CASSIGDWSSYNEQFF. The CDR3 coding sequence is TGTGCCAGTAGTATAGGCGACTGGAGCTCCTACAATGAGCAGTTCTTC. Drawing the rest from reference TRBV19 and TRBJ2-1, the complete variable domain is DGGITQSPKYLFRKEGQNVTLSCEQNLNHDAMYWYRQDPGQGLRLIYYSQIVNDFQKGDIAEGYSVSREKKESFPLTVTSAQKNPTAFYLCASSIGDWSSYNEQFFGPGTRLTVL.

The table lists this clone with a count of one. The chain has TRBV18 and TRBJ2-1; 8 bases align to TRBD2. With 6 bases clipped from V and 7 bases from J, the junction kept 17 bases outside the gene matches. The CDR3 consists of 17 residues. Looked up from germline, CDR1 is KGHSH and CDR2 is LQKENI. Written as DNA, the CDR3 is TGTGCCAGCTCCCTAAGCTTAGGGCTAGCGGGCACTAATGAGCAGTTCTTC. It encodes CASSLSLGLAGTNEQFF.

The CDR3 coding sequence is TGTGCCAGCACCTCGGCATCTAGCACAGATACGCAGTATTTT. This gives the protein CASTSASSTDTQYF. The rearrangement uses TRBV7-3 and TRBJ2-3; D is ambiguous. Germline V gene data show CDR1 as SGHTA and CDR2 as FQGTGA. V lost 7 bases, J lost 0 bases, and 11 bases lay in between. The CDR3 loop spans 14 amino acids.

This clone occurred once. The chain carries TRBV5-1 and TRBJ1-6, with a possible D match to TRBD1 (6 bases). CDR1 and CDR2 from the germline V gene are SGHRS and YFSETQ. The CDR3 spans 14 residues. Deletions cut 7 bases from V and 8 bases from J, with 16 bases between. CDR3 DNA sequence: TGCGCCAGCGGGAAAGGACAGAACGATTCACCCCTCCACTTT. Translating it yields CASGKGQNDSPLHF.

The rearrangement links TRBV7-2 to TRBJ2-7; 10 bases are shared with TRBD1. In germline, CDR1 is SGHTA, CDR2 FQGNSA. V lost 5 bases and J lost 6; bases outside the gene matches: 10. The CDR3 consists of 15 residues. CDR3 amino acids: CASSPFGTGDLEQYF. The CDR3 bases are TGTGCCAGCAGCCCCTTCGGGACAGGGGACCTCGAGCAGTACTTC.

The chain couples TRBV2 to TRBJ1-5, with 8 bases matching TRBD1. This CDR3 has 15 amino acids. V dropped 0 bases and J dropped 8; count of bases not matched to a gene: 6. Germline CDR1 reads SNHLY; CDR2 reads FYNNEI. The CDR3 sequence: CASSEALAGGEPQHF. In DNA, the CDR3 is TGTGCCAGCAGTGAAGCGCTTGCAGGGGGCGAGCCCCAGCATTTT.

The rearrangement joins TRBV5-1 to TRBJ2-6; D unresolved. Trimming removed 4 bases at V and 1 base at J, with 9 bases between. CDR1 is SGHRS, CDR2 YFSETQ, per germline. The CDR3 length is 15 residues. The CDR3 DNA reads as TGCGCCAGCAGCACAATTGGGTCTGGGGCCAACGTCCTGACTTTC. This translates into CASSTIGSGANVLTF.

The rearrangement uses TRBV18 and TRBJ2-2, with a tentative D call TRBD1 (5 bases). The CDR3 sequence is 16 residues long. Trimming removed 2 bases at V and 1 base at J, with 11 bases between. Germline V gene lookup returns CDR1 KGHSH and CDR2 LQKENI. CDR3 DNA: TGTGCCAGCTCACCATCGGCAGGGATGAACACCGGGGAGCTGTTTTTT. Encoded protein: CASSPSAGMNTGELFF.

The rearrangement joins TRBV27 to TRBJ2-3, with TRBD2 matching 8 bases. CDR3 length: 14 residues. Germline assignment: CDR1 MNHEY and CDR2 SMNVEV (reference sequence). V gave up 7 bases and J gave up 3 bases; unmatched junction bases: 6. The CDR3 is CASNGGRRTDTQYF. The CDR3 region has the DNA TGTGCCAGCAACGGCGGGAGGCGGACAGATACGCAGTATTTT.

This clone was observed a handful of times. The gene calls are TRBV5-1 and TRBJ2-1; tentatively, D is TRBD1 or TRBD2 (6 bases each). The CDR3 consists of 15 residues. The germline V gene encodes CDR1 SGHRS and CDR2 YFSETQ. V lost 4 bases and J 1 base, leaving 12 bases between the germline ends. The CDR3 nucleotides read TGCGCCAGCAGCAGGCAGGGGACTTCCTACAATGAGCAGTTCTTC. Encoded protein: CASSRQGTSYNEQFF.

This chain links TRBV30 with TRBJ2-3; D might be TRBD2 (5 bases). CDR3 size: 14 residues. The V and J ends lost 7 bases and 0 bases respectively, with 14 bases between them. The germline V gene encodes CDR1 GTSNPN and CDR2 SVGIG (reference sequence). The DNA for the CDR3 is TGTGCCTCCAGAGGGAGTTCTAGCACAGATACGCAGTATTTT. Its translation: CASRGSSSTDTQYF.

The table lists this clone with a few counts. This chain links TRBV19 with TRBJ1-5, with a weak D call TRBD1 (6 bases). Germline lookup yields CDR1 LNHDA and CDR2 SQIVND (reference sequence). Trimming removed 4 bases from V and 1 base from J, with 14 bases in between. The CDR3 consists of 16 residues. The CDR3 is CASSNRVQLSNQPQHF. CDR3 DNA sequence: TGTGCCAGTAGTAACAGGGTTCAGTTGAGCAATCAGCCCCAGCATTTT.

V usage is TRBV9 and J usage is TRBJ2-7, with TRBD1 matching over 7 bases. This CDR3 is built from 18 residues. Germline CDR1 SGDLS, CDR2 YYNGEE. Losses at the gene ends were 0 bases for V and 5 bases for J; bases not matched to a gene: 17. The CDR3 region is CASSVGDSGQGYEHEQYF. DNA of the CDR3: TGTGCCAGCAGCGTAGGGGACAGTGGGCAAGGGTATGAACACGAGCAGTACTTC. Combining the CDR3 with reference TRBV9 and TRBJ2-7 gives the whole variable domain DSGVTQTPKHLITATGQRVTLRCSPRSGDLSVYWYQQSLDQGLQFLIQYYNGEERAKGNILERFSAQQFPDLHSELNLSSLELGDSALYFCASSVGDSGQGYEHEQYFGPGTRLTVT.

The chain has TRBV4-3 and TRBJ2-5; TRBD2 agrees at 12 bases. CDR3 length: 20 amino acids. Per germline, CDR1 LGHNA and CDR2 YSLEER. Trimming took 0 bases from V and 6 from J; bases not matched to a gene: 17. CDR3 sequence reads: CASSQEVVLAGGNWLKTQYF. The DNA for the CDR3 is TGCGCCAGCAGCCAAGAGGTCGTACTAGCGGGGGGTAATTGGTTAAAGACCCAGTACTTC.